This T cell receptor (beta chain) was obtained from a study of vaccination and CD4 T cells after COVID-19. Study in general: Blood was drawn a median around 72 days post second dose, range 14 to 241.

This clonotype occurred a few times. What it recognizes is unknown. The germline V and J ends were trimmed by 1 base and 8 bases, with 8 bases remaining between them. This CDR3 has 12 residues. CDR1 SGHVS and CDR2 FQNEAQ come from the germline V gene. With the Oncomine TCR Beta short-read assay, DNA from cultured CD4+ T cells was sequenced. Extraction of genomic DNA was performed on cultured CD4+ T cells. TCRdb itself ran the PCR reads through MiXCR, one entry per CDR3 protein. The table has about 10,000 distinct CDR3 sequences, under 35% seen once. Treatment described: approximately 9-day PBMC culture with coronavirus spike peptide pools or control peptides (ViraFEST assay). Samples of CD4+ T cells were obtained from the unexposed donor before the COVID-19 pandemic (2011-2018). PBMCs, plated at roughly 2 million per well, were grown in the presence of about 9.5 IU/ml IL-2 and roughly 9.5 ug/ml peptide pools.

The chain carries TRBV7-8 and TRBJ1-2; possible D gene TRBD1, 6 bases. Input material: CD4+ T cells from blood, cultured in vitro. This TCR came from a human donor in good health. CDR3 in amino acids: CASSLGGQGYTF. For the CDR3, the DNA is TGTGCCAGCAGCTTAGGGGGGCAGGGCTACACCTTC.